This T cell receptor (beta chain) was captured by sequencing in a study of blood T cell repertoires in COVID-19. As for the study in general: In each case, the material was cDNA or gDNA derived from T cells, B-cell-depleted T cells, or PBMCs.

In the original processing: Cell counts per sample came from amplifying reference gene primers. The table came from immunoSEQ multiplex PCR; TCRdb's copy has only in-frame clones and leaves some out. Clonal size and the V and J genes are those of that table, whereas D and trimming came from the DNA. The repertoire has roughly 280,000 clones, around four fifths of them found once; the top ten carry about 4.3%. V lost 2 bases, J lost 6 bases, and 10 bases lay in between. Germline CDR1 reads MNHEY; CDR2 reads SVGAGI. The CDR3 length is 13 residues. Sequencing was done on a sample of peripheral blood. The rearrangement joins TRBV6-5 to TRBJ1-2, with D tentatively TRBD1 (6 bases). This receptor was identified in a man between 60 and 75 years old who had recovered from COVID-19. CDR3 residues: CASSYAGADGYTF. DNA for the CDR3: TGTGCCAGCAGTTACGCGGGGGCAGATGGCTACACCTTC.